This T cell receptor beta chain was found in a study of T-cell reconstitution after alpha-beta-depleted transplantation in children. The authors prepared the TCRbeta library with unique molecular identifiers. TCRdb re-analysed the PCR reads in MiXCR, keeping a single row per CDR3 protein. The sample includes about 980,000 distinct CDR3 sequences, around 30% of them seen just once. In the case of this clonotype: Antigen: not known.

Germline loops: CDR1 MDHEN, CDR2 SYDVKM. V lost 10 bases, J lost 0 bases, and 10 bases lay in between. The length of the CDR3 is 13 residues. General study findings and limits: Expanded graft clones, several hundred of them, were reportedly the source of alpha-beta T cells about two months after transplant. The authors attributed T-cell counts and diversity one year after transplant mostly to newly produced T cells.

The sample in question was PBMCs, mostly from graft donor cells, obtained 360 days after TCRalphabeta/CD19-depleted stem cell transplant. The clonotype comes from a boy in the first two years of life who had a stem cell transplant for SCID, so the T cells may come from the graft donor. The chain joins TRBV28 to TRBJ2-1; D is perhaps TRBD1 or TRBD2 (5 bases each). In DNA, the CDR3 is TGTGCCACCGAGGGGAGCTCCTACAATGAGCAGTTCTTC. Translating gives CATEGSSYNEQFF.